Sequencing of this TCR beta chain was carried out in a study of control samples from healthy donors and cancer patients. TCRdb keeps only in-frame clones here, not all; method: immunoSEQ multiplex PCR. The sample lists 150,000 to 200,000 clones; around nine tenths were seen once. The CDR3 spans 14 residues. Germline V gene lookup returns CDR1 SNHLY and CDR2 FYNNEI. With 7 bases removed from V and 6 bases from J, the gap between germline ends came to 19 bases. The material sequenced was blood. The chain links TRBV2 to TRBJ2-7, with a weak D call TRBD1 (6 bases). This TCR was recovered from a man aged 25-45 years in good health. The DNA of the CDR3 is TGTGCCAGCACTGTGGACAGTTACTCCACCGAGCAGTACTTC. It specifies CASTVDSYSTEQYF. Drawing the rest from reference TRBV2 and TRBJ2-7, the complete variable domain is EPEVTQTPSHQVTQMGQEVILRCVPISNHLYFYWYRQILGQKVEFLVSFYNNEISEKSEIFDDQFSVERPDGSNFTLKIRSTKLEDSAMYFCASTVDSYSTEQYFGPGTRLTVT.